This entry lists 3 T cell receptor beta chains sequenced from one sample in a study of blood T cell repertoires in COVID-19. Sequencing was performed with immunoSEQ multiplex PCR; in TCRdb, only in-frame clones are kept and a portion is missing. The repertoire holds some 270,000 clones, with around nine tenths as singletons. Sample: peripheral blood. These receptors came from a woman aged 60-75 years who had recovered from COVID-19.

The J gene is TRBJ1-5, the V gene TRBV6-5; D is unresolved. CDR1 and CDR2 from the germline V gene are MNHEY and SVGAGI. Trimming removed 7 bases from V and 6 bases from J, with 10 bases in between. This CDR3 spans 12 amino acids. The CDR3 DNA sequence: TGTGCCAGCACGGGGAGGGTTCAGCCCCAGCATTTT. Protein sequence: CASTGRVQPQHF.

The chain recombines TRBV4-2 with TRBJ2-1; 8 nucleotides agree with TRBD2. Germline loops: CDR1 LGHNA, CDR2 YNFKEQ. The junction had 11 bases not matched to a gene; V was cut back by 3 bases and J by 7 bases. The CDR3 is 16 amino acids. The CDR3: CASSQAGGGFGNEQFF. In DNA form, the CDR3 reads TGTGCCAGCAGCCAGGCAGGCGGGGGGTTTGGGAATGAGCAGTTCTTC.

The gene calls are TRBV11-2 and TRBJ1-3, with 8 bases fitting TRBD1. Germline-derived CDR1 and CDR2 are SGHAT and FQNNGV. The V and J ends lost 0 bases and 1 base, in that order; junction bases with no gene match: 11. This CDR3 region has 19 residues. The CDR3 region is CASSLDLYEQGVSGNTIYF. The CDR3 coding sequence is TGTGCCAGCAGCTTAGATCTATACGAACAGGGGGTATCTGGAAACACCATATATTTT.